What follows are 30 T cell receptor beta chains derived from one specimen sequenced in a study of T cells after posttransplantation cyclophosphamide. Measured with immunoSEQ multiplex PCR; TCRdb has only the in-frame clones, and not every one. Counted here are about 11,000 clones, 70% to 90% occurring once; the ten biggest clones make up over 15%. Busulfan-fludarabine conditioning, marrow transplant, and cyclophosphamide on days +3 and +4 were administered. The material was PBMCs, obtained more than 1,700 days after allogeneic stem cell transplant with posttransplant cyclophosphamide. The receptors stem from a female patient in her fifties who received an allogeneic stem cell transplant from a related donor, was CMV-positive, and had no GVHD. Some T cells could come from the graft donor.

V gene TRBV11-3 combines with J gene TRBJ2-3; a possible D gene is TRBD2 (6 bases). V dropped 5 bases and J dropped 3 bases, with 12 bases sitting between them. The CDR3 spans 14 residues. The germline V gene encodes CDR1 SGHNT and CDR2 YENEEA. The CDR3 bases are TGTGCCAGCAGCCAAATGACTAGTACAGATACGCAGTATTTT. This translates into CASSQMTSTDTQYF.

This clone was recorded only once. V gene TRBV6-5 combines with J gene TRBJ2-7; possibly TRBD1 for D (5 bases). Between the trimmed V and J ends, which lost 2 bases and 4 bases, there was a span of 12 bases. The CDR3 sequence is 14 residues long. Germline CDR1 is MNHEY and CDR2 is SVGAGI. The CDR3 sequence: CASSYGQGRYEQYF. The CDR3 DNA follows: TGTGCCAGCAGTTACGGCCAGGGAAGGTACGAGCAGTACTTC.

The chain uses TRBV27 and TRBJ2-7; a possible D gene is TRBD1 (5 bases). The germline V gene has CDR1 MNHEY and CDR2 SMNVEV (reference sequence). V lost 3 bases to trimming and J lost 3 bases, with 12 bases between them. The CDR3 is 14 amino acids. Written as DNA, the CDR3 is TGTGCCAGCAGTTTTACAGGTCCCATCTACGAGCAGTACTTC. It codes for CASSFTGPIYEQYF.

The chain has TRBV30 and TRBJ2-7; the D gene is possibly TRBD2 (5 bases). Per germline, CDR1 GTSNPN and CDR2 SVGIG (reference sequence). The CDR3 has 15 amino acids. Trimming took 1 base from V and 5 from J, leaving 18 bases between them. CDR3 in DNA: TGTGCCTGGAGTGGGCTAGCTTCTCCCCTGGACGAGCAGTACTTC. Translating it yields CAWSGLASPLDEQYF.

The chain employs TRBV27 and TRBJ2-7; 7 positions agree with TRBD1. V trimming: 6 bases; J trimming: 1 base; junction bases outside the gene matches: 9. The CDR3 covers 15 residues. CDR1 and CDR2 (germline): MNHEY, SMNVEV (reference sequence). The CDR3 here is CASRRGTASSYEQYF. The CDR3 region has the DNA TGTGCCAGCAGACGAGGGACAGCCTCTTCCTACGAGCAGTACTTC.

J is TRBJ2-5 and V is TRBV4-2; no reliable D call. Trimming pared 4 bases from V and 1 base from J, leaving 19 bases between. The CDR3 is 17 amino acids. Germline lookup yields CDR1 LGHNA and CDR2 YNFKEQ. CDR3 in DNA: TGTGCCAGCAGCCCTTTCCGTGAGACGGGTCTCCAAGAGACCCAGTACTTC. It translates to CASSPFRETGLQETQYF.

The rearrangement joins TRBV4-1 to TRBJ2-7; 7 bases are shared with TRBD2. CDR1 MGHRA and CDR2 YSYEKL come from the germline V gene. V was pared by 0 bases and J by 4 bases, with 21 bases of the junction left unmatched. CDR3 size: 20 residues. The CDR3 nucleotides read TGCGCCAGCAGCCAAGATGGGAGTGCTAGCGGAAATATTGAGACATACGAGCAGTACTTC. Amino acid sequence: CASSQDGSASGNIETYEQYF.

This chain connects TRBV5-4 to TRBJ1-1; possibly TRBD1 for D (5 bases). Trimming cost V 4 bases and J 3 bases, with 16 bases left between them. CDR3 length equals 15 residues. The germline CDR1 and CDR2 sequences are SGHNT and YYREEE (reference sequence). Here the CDR3 reads CASSEWVGLYTEAFF. In DNA, the CDR3 is TGTGCCAGCAGCGAGTGGGTGGGGCTCTACACTGAAGCTTTCTTT.

This clone occurred a few times. The chain recombines TRBV11-2 with TRBJ2-2; 8 bases map to TRBD1. V shed 2 bases, J shed 3 bases, and the junction held 5 bases outside the gene matches. CDR1 is SGHAT and CDR2 is FQNNGV in the germline V gene. The CDR3 totals 16 residues. CDR3 residues: CASSLIRTGHTGELFF. CDR3 nucleotides: TGTGCCAGCAGCTTAATTAGGACAGGGCACACCGGGGAGCTGTTTTTT.

The J gene is TRBJ2-1, the V gene TRBV7-6; 8 bases match TRBD2. V gave up 5 bases and J gave up 10 bases; unmatched junction bases: 13. Germline CDR1 and CDR2: SGHVS and FNYEAQ. The CDR3 runs to 15 residues. Here the CDR3 DNA reads TGTGCCAGCAGCCCGACCGCCGGGAGGGCCGGAGAGCAGTTCTTC. It specifies CASSPTAGRAGEQFF.

This clone is a singleton in its sample. The genes are TRBV28 and TRBJ1-2; no reliable D call. V dropped 8 bases and J dropped 5 bases, with 9 bases sitting between them. CDR1 MDHEN and CDR2 SYDVKM come from the germline V gene. CDR3 length: 11 residues. This chain's CDR3 is CASGTGYGYTF. The CDR3 DNA follows: TGTGCCAGCGGAACCGGGTATGGCTACACCTTC.

The rearrangement uses TRBV5-1 and TRBJ2-5; 9 bases are a match to TRBD2. Trimming cost V 0 bases and J 1 base; bases outside gene matches: 4. Per germline, CDR1 SGHRS and CDR2 YFSETQ. The CDR3 is made up of 16 amino acids. CDR3 residues: CASSLVGTSLQETQYF. Here the CDR3 DNA reads TGCGCCAGCAGCTTGGTTGGGACTAGCCTCCAAGAGACCCAGTACTTC.

This clone was counted once. The rearrangement uses TRBV4-1 and TRBJ2-7; 7 bases line up with TRBD1. CDR3 length equals 18 residues. Germline V gene lookup returns CDR1 MGHRA and CDR2 YSYEKL. The ends lost 4 bases at V and 2 bases at J; junction bases unmatched: 17. CDR3 protein: CASSLLSRPGTAPYEQYF. The CDR3 DNA reads as TGCGCCAGCAGCCTACTAAGTAGACCCGGGACAGCCCCCTACGAGCAGTACTTC.

The V call is TRBV10-2, the J call TRBJ1-2; D remains unclear. Per the germline V gene, CDR1 is WSHSY and CDR2 is SAAADI. Trimming removed 6 bases at V and 8 bases at J, with 13 bases between. The CDR3 runs to 12 residues. The DNA for the CDR3 is TGCGCCAGCAGCCGGACTGGGGAAGGCTACACCTTC. Its protein product is CASSRTGEGYTF.

V usage is TRBV29-1 and J usage is TRBJ1-2; possible D gene TRBD1, 5 bases. Germline loops: CDR1 SQVTM, CDR2 ANQGSEA. The CDR3 totals 11 residues. Between the trimmed V and J ends, which lost 4 bases and 6 bases, there was a span of 9 bases. CDR3 nucleotides: TGCAGCGTTGCAGGGCCTAATGGCTACACCTTC. Translating it yields CSVAGPNGYTF.

The rearrangement uses TRBV28 and TRBJ1-2; D gene unclear. The CDR3 contains 14 residues. Trimming stripped 2 bases from V and 1 base from J, with 8 bases between. Germline V gene sequence: CDR1 MDHEN, CDR2 SYDVKM. The CDR3 protein is CASSLLGVNYGYTF. The CDR3 bases are TGTGCCAGCAGTTTACTAGGAGTTAACTATGGCTACACCTTC.

This clone was seen a single time. The V gene is TRBV28, the J gene TRBJ2-7; 10 nucleotides align to TRBD1. V trimming: 6 bases; J trimming: 5 bases; junction bases outside the gene matches: 22. Germline V gene lookup returns CDR1 MDHEN and CDR2 SYDVKM. CDR3 length equals 19 residues. The CDR3 reads CASRKEDPSTGGVPHEQYF. CDR3 nucleotide sequence: TGTGCCAGCAGAAAAGAAGACCCATCGACAGGGGGCGTCCCTCACGAGCAGTACTTC.

This chain uses TRBV27 with TRBJ1-1; D might be TRBD1 (6 bases). This CDR3 comprises 13 residues. V gave up 6 bases and J gave up 4 bases, with 12 bases separating them. Per the germline V gene, CDR1 is MNHEY and CDR2 is SMNVEV (reference sequence). This chain's CDR3 is CASSFRGGTEAFF. The CDR3 nucleotides are TGTGCCAGCAGCTTCCGAGGGGGCACTGAAGCTTTCTTT.

J is TRBJ2-7 and V is TRBV14, with 8 bases matching TRBD1. CDR1 is SGHDN, CDR2 FVKESK, per germline. Trimming took 4 bases from V and 1 from J; bases not matched to a gene: 6. There are 15 residues in the CDR3. This CDR3 is CASSLDRGSSYEQYF. The CDR3 DNA follows: TGTGCCAGCAGCCTAGACAGGGGATCTTCCTACGAGCAGTACTTC. Full variable domain (rest looked up from reference TRBV14 and TRBJ2-7): EAGVTQFPSHSVIEKGQTVTLRCDPISGHDNLYWYRRVMGKEIKFLLHFVKESKQDESGMPNNRFLAERTGGTYSTLKVQPAELEDSGVYFCASSLDRGSSYEQYFGPGTRLTVT.

J is TRBJ2-1 and V is TRBV27; tentatively, D is TRBD1 (5 bases). The CDR3 is made up of 14 amino acids. CDR1 and CDR2 from the germline V gene are MNHEY and SMNVEV (reference sequence). Trimming left V 5 bases short and J 9 bases short, with 17 bases between. The CDR3 sequence: CASSPLGLGSEQFF. The CDR3 nucleotides read TGTGCCAGCAGTCCCCTGGGGCTTGGTAGTGAGCAGTTCTTC.

This chain uses TRBV11-2 with TRBJ1-5; D uncertain. Germline CDR1 reads SGHAT; CDR2 reads FQNNGV. V was clipped by 5 bases and J by 3 bases, with 11 bases between them. CDR3 length: 14 residues. Written as DNA, the CDR3 is TGTGCCAGCAGCCCTGGTCAGGTCAATCAGCCCCAGCATTTT. Translation gives CASSPGQVNQPQHF.

The V call is TRBV5-1, the J call TRBJ2-1; 11 positions agree with TRBD2. This CDR3 is built from 16 residues. The germline gives CDR1 SGHRS, CDR2 YFSETQ. Trimming took 5 bases from V and 4 from J; bases not matched to a gene: 8. CDR3 bases: TGCGCCAGCAGGGGATCCGGGACTAGCGGATACAATGAGCAGTTCTTC. This codes for CASRGSGTSGYNEQFF.

This clone was observed a few times. This rearrangement joins TRBV10-3 to TRBJ1-1; 9 bases map to TRBD1. Per the germline V gene, CDR1 is ENHRY and CDR2 is SYGVKD. With 7 bases clipped from V and 6 bases from J, the junction kept 12 bases outside the gene matches. This CDR3 spans 15 amino acids. DNA for the CDR3: TGTGCCATCACCCAAGGGGCGGGGACAGGGTCTGAAGCTTTCTTT. Residues: CAITQGAGTGSEAFF.

This clone is a singleton in its sample. The chain has TRBV11-3 and TRBJ2-1, with 12 bases that match TRBD2. The CDR3 contains 15 residues. The V and J ends lost 4 bases and 7 bases, in that order; junction bases with no gene match: 5. Germline V CDR1 and CDR2: SGHNT, YENEEA. This chain's CDR3 is CASSSYGLAGNEQFF. As DNA, the CDR3 is TGTGCCAGCAGCTCCTACGGACTAGCGGGGAATGAGCAGTTCTTC.

The rearrangement uses TRBV30 and TRBJ2-7, with a possible D match to TRBD2 (6 bases). CDR3 size: 12 residues. The germline V gene has CDR1 GTSNPN and CDR2 SVGIG (reference sequence). V lost 4 bases and J lost 0, with 7 bases in between. CDR3 nucleotides: TGTGCCTGGACTAGCGCCTCCTACGAGCAGTACTTC. This encodes CAWTSASYEQYF.

V gene TRBV6-4 combines with J gene TRBJ1-2; 12 nucleotides agree with TRBD1. The V and J ends lost 2 bases and 4 bases, in that order; junction bases with no gene match: 5. The CDR3 is made up of 16 amino acids. Per germline, CDR1 MRHNA and CDR2 SNTAGT. Here the CDR3 reads CASSDEGTGGLYGYTF. As DNA, the CDR3 is TGTGCCAGCAGTGACGAGGGGACAGGGGGCCTCTATGGCTACACCTTC.

There are a few counts of this clone. The V and J genes are TRBV25-1 and TRBJ1-5; tentative D call: TRBD1 (6 bases). Germline V gene lookup returns CDR1 MGHDK and CDR2 SYGVNS. CDR3 size: 14 residues. V gave up 6 bases and J gave up 3 bases, with 12 bases separating them. CDR3 in DNA: TGTGCCAGCAGCGTCCAGGGGCCCAATCAGCCCCAGCATTTT. Amino acid sequence: CASSVQGPNQPQHF.

The chain employs TRBV9 and TRBJ1-1; D is possibly TRBD1 (6 bases). Germline CDR1 SGDLS, CDR2 YYNGEE. This CDR3 is 15 amino acids long. Trimming removed 4 bases at V and 3 bases at J, with 16 bases between. The CDR3, as DNA: TGTGCCAGCAGCCCTCGGTGGGGACAAGACACTGAAGCTTTCTTT. Translated, it gives CASSPRWGQDTEAFF.

J is TRBJ1-2 and V is TRBV7-3, with D possibly TRBD1 on 6 matching bases. CDR1 SGHTA and CDR2 FQGTGA come from the germline V gene. The CDR3 consists of 15 residues. The germline V and J ends were trimmed by 5 bases and 4 bases, with 17 bases remaining between them. The CDR3 DNA reads as TGTGCCAGCAGCCTGGAATACAGGGAGGGCTATGGCTACACCTTC. Translated, it gives CASSLEYREGYGYTF. Filled out from reference TRBV7-3 and TRBJ1-2, the complete variable domain reads GAGVSQTPSNKVTEKGKYVELRCDPISGHTALYWYRQSLGQGPEFLIYFQGTGAADDSGLPNDRFFAVRPEGSVSTLKIQRTERGDSAVYLCASSLEYREGYGYTFGSGTRLTVV.

This clone was seen once. J is TRBJ2-3 and V is TRBV29-1; 8 nucleotides line up with TRBD1. Germline CDR1 is SQVTM and CDR2 is ANQGSEA. The CDR3 is 15 amino acids. Trimming took 4 bases from V and 1 from J; bases not matched to a gene: 7. The CDR3 DNA reads TGCAGCGTTGTAGGGGGACAGGCCCGCACAGATACGCAGTATTTT. The encoded protein is CSVVGGQARTDTQYF.